The source of this TCR beta chain is a study of graft-versus-host responses after intestinal transplantation. Background on the study: Every transplant recipient was induced with anti-thymocyte globulin, then maintained on tacrolimus and steroids for 2 to 4 years.

Sequencing was performed with immunoSEQ multiplex PCR; in TCRdb, only in-frame clones are kept and a portion is missing. The data contain about 120,000 clones, roughly 95% of them singletons. A word on this clone: Its antigen remains unidentified. At one of its ends the junction is not consistent with the germline gene, which may arise from a read error.

Notes on the study in general: Early post-transplant HvG declines were associated with peak circulating GvH clone levels. GvH clones surfaced in recipient marrow, some emerging earlier in ileum or blood.

The sample here was unstimulated CD8+ T cells sorted from spleen or lymph node cells, taken before intestinal transplant. The TCR originated in a human donor who received an intestinal transplant.

The DNA of the CDR3 is TGTGCCAACAGCCTCTTGGGGGGGCCGCAAGAGACCCAGTACTTC. This gives the protein CANSLLGGPQETQYF. The chain links TRBV7-3 to TRBJ2-5; D is possibly TRBD2 (7 bases). The CDR3 runs 15 residues. Germline assignment: CDR1 SGHTA and CDR2 FQGTGA.